The source of this T cell receptor beta chain is a study of CD8+ T cells in alopecia areata listed by TCRdb under 2018. Regarding the study in general: Treated patients were enrolled in an open-label pilot trial of oral tofacitinib, 5 to 10 mg twice daily, for moderate-to-severe alopecia areata. Tofacitinib was given for 6 to 18 months, followed by 6 months of follow-up off drug to assess delayed response and recurrence. In treated patients, disease severity was measured using the SALT score, which gives the percentage of scalp surface area affected. High-throughput TCRbeta sequencing was used to examine T cell clonal expansion in alopecia areata in both the C3H/HeJ mouse model and human patients. On the human side, TCRbeta sequencing was run on scalp tissue and on sorted CD4+ and CD8+ peripheral blood T cells from healthy controls and from alopecia areata patients with either patchy or totalis/universalis disease. Biopsies were taken from tofacitinib-treated patients at baseline and at 4 and 24 weeks of treatment, and a later scalp biopsy was taken in several of the tofacitinib-treated patients. Scalp clonality was compared among normal scalp (n=4), patchy alopecia areata scalp (n=8), and alopecia totalis/universalis scalp (n=8). RNA came from the PAXgene miRNA kit for fixed scalp, the miRNeasy kit for PBMCs, and the RNeasy kit for mouse skin. TCRbeta CDR3 regions were amplified by immunoSEQ multiplex PCR using 35 Vbeta forward and 13 Jbeta reverse primers. Paper-wide results and their limitations: Scalp TCR repertoire analysis is complicated because resident alphabeta T cells in normal human skin are also sequenced, whereas mouse skin is dominated by gammadelta T cells. Compared with mice, TCR sequences shared between patients were less clear, possibly partly because of HLA diversity across the patient population. During tofacitinib treatment, many expanded lesional clones remained in scalp and blood, and this persistence may partly explain relapse after treatment is stopped. Tofacitinib significantly decreased scalp clonality and the number of expanded CD8+ clones among the top 100 scalp clones. Because the treated cohort was small and included a single nonresponder, larger studies are needed to assess links between baseline CD8+ expansion and response. Compared with normal scalp, lesional scalp, particularly in alopecia totalis/universalis, had higher clonality and more expanded CD8+ clones, which suggests antigenic drive.

From the cysteine up to the phenylalanine, the CDR3 has a length of 15 residues. Only the CDR3 part of the read is kept: 45 bases, read in frame from the first base. CDR1 and CDR2 are read off the germline V gene as SQVTM and ANQGSEA. V is cut by 3 bases and J by 2 bases, and the space between the germline ends is 16 bases. This sample's treatment or condition label indicates: oral pan-JAK inhibitor, 5-10 mg twice daily. Lesional scalp punch biopsies and peripheral blood were collected from alopecia areata patients. PBMCs were isolated by density centrifugation and stained for CD3, CD4 and CD8, after which CD4+ and CD8+ T cells were sorted on a FACSAria. This clone has just a few counts. Its antigen is currently not known. Within one base of it there is no much larger clone, and no base qualities were kept. Library creation used the immunoSEQ multiplex PCR assay. For TCR sequencing, RNA was extracted from every sample and reverse transcribed into cDNA to serve as template. SuperScript III was used for first-strand cDNA synthesis, primed with a 2:1 mix of oligo-dT and random hexamers. A synthetic immune receptor repertoire was used to gauge amplification bias, and whatever bias remained was removed computationally. Regarding the original processing steps: Raw reads were preprocessed to remove errors, and CDR3 was defined by IMGT conventions from the conserved cysteine to phenylalanine. Clonality was computed as 1 minus the Shannon entropy, with the entropy normalized by log2 of the number of productive unique TCRs. CD4 or CD8 identity of scalp clones was inferred by cross-referencing scalp TCRbeta sequences with sorted blood CD4 and CD8 repertoires. Drawn from immuneACCESS, this table holds only the in-frame rearrangements with V and J called that TCRdb kept. Clones are partly lost; checked studies trace under half to an unresolved V gene and leave the rest unexplained. V and J calls and clone size are as listed in that table; D and trimming were resolved from the DNA. In this sample the table shows a few hundred thousand clones, 35% to 40% of which occur a single time. Around 0.48% of the sample belongs to the ten largest clones.

Source: CD4+ T cells sorted from blood, taken at roughly week 30, from a patient treated with tofacitinib. This chain joins TRBV29-1 to TRBJ1-2; the D gene is perhaps TRBD1, from 5 matching bases. The sequence came from a human donor with alopecia areata. For the CDR3, the sequence is CSVEGNRIWNYGYTF. In nucleotides, the sequence is TGCAGCGTTGAGGGGAACAGGATTTGGAACTATGGCTACACCTTC. The full variable domain, with segments outside the CDR3 supplied by the reference TRBV29-1 and TRBJ1-2 proteins, appears as SAVISQKPSRDICQRGTSLTIQCQVDSQVTMMFWYRQQPGQSLTLIATANQGSEATYESGFVIDKFPISRPNLTFSTLTVSNMSPEDSSIYLCSVEGNRIWNYGYTFGSGTRLTVV.